This T cell receptor beta chain was captured by sequencing in a study of T cells in Graves' hyperthyroidism and ophthalmopathy. The CDR3 is 19 residues long. Trimming removed 4 bases from V and 0 bases from J, with 19 bases in between. CDR1 SGHVS and CDR2 FNYEAQ come from the germline V gene. Researchers amplified the TCR beta CDR3 regions from RNA transcripts. Primed by the HTBI set, a first-round RT-PCR was run on the TCR CDR3. TCRdb recomputed calls from the multiplex PCR reads with MiXCR, one row per CDR3 protein. Of 300,000 to 350,000 distinct CDR3 sequences listed, over 15% are singletons. The study defined stable Graves' hyperthyroidism as no ophthalmopathy progression within 18 months. On the basis of clinical symptoms, serum thyroxine and TRAb, thyroid ultrasound and orbital computed tomography, diagnoses were made. Study results and caveats: Model-based prediction identified ophthalmopathy a median roughly 6.1 months prior to its onset. Stable hyperthyroidism was told apart from ophthalmopathy by a model built on 13 V-J features.

This clonotype has just a few counts. What it recognizes is unknown. The sequencing sample was made of blood. This sequence originates from a man aged 25 to 40 with Graves' hyperthyroidism. V usage is TRBV7-6 and J usage is TRBJ2-6; the D gene is possibly TRBD2 (5 bases). The CDR3, as DNA: TGTGCCAGCAGCTCTAGGCCTGCGGGTCCCTTCTCTGGGGCCAACGTCCTGACTTTC. Protein sequence: CASSSRPAGPFSGANVLTF.